The sequence of this TCR beta chain was determined in a study of blood T cells in healthy people across ages. This clonotype has just a few counts. CDR1 is MNHEY and CDR2 is SVGEGT in the germline V gene. This CDR3 comprises 14 residues. The junction had 8 bases not matched to a gene; V was cut back by 5 bases and J by 7 bases. Alongside a J-beta primer mix, a sample-barcoded 5' primer served in a second PCR lasting 7 to 11 cycles. Via MiXCR, TCRdb re-called the 5' RACE reads, giving one row per CDR3 protein. The data contain 850,000 to 1,000,000 distinct CDR3 sequences, 51% of them singletons. The clonotype comes from a woman in her sixties in good health. The chain has TRBV6-2 or TRBV6-3 and TRBJ2-1, with 7 bases that match TRBD2. Sequenced input: blood. CDR3 sequence reads: CASSKGLSSNEQFF. In DNA form, the CDR3 reads TGTGCCAGCAGTAAGGGACTATCGTCTAATGAGCAGTTCTTC.